The table lists the clone carrying this TCR beta chain with many counts. Each CDR3 protein is one row after TCRdb ran MiXCR on the 5' RACE reads. This repertoire shows tens of thousands of distinct CDR3 sequences, around 7% found once; its top ten account for 4% to 5%. Trimming cost V 4 bases and J 3 bases; bases outside gene matches: 4. CDR3 length: 13 residues. The germline V gene has CDR1 DFQATT and CDR2 SNEGSKA (reference sequence). The data were taken from a study of early T cells in non-severe SARS-CoV-2 infection. The overall study: With bulk RNA from unsorted whole blood as input, sequencing yielded unpaired chains.

The specimen was whole blood. V is TRBV20-1 and J is TRBJ2-7, with TRBD1 matching 9 bases. The receptor comes from an adult who was a healthcare worker with PCR-confirmed SARS-CoV-2 infection or an uninfected control (not recorded which). The CDR3 nucleotides read TGCAGTGCTAACCACAGGGGGCACTACGAGCAGTACTTC. This codes for CSANHRGHYEQYF.